Each of the 11 T cell receptor beta chains below was sequenced from the same sample in a study of identical twins. A single record per CDR3 protein comes from TCRdb applying MiXCR to the 5' RACE reads. The sample records 1.5 million to 2 million distinct CDR3 sequences, around 33% being singletons. The sequencing input was cord blood. Every receptor here comes from a newborn girl in good health.

The rearrangement uses TRBV20-1 and TRBJ1-5; possible D gene TRBD1, 6 bases. The ends were cut back, 1 base at V and 7 bases at J, with 23 bases in the middle. In germline, CDR1 is DFQATT, CDR2 SNEGSKA (reference sequence). This CDR3 spans 17 amino acids. The CDR3 here is CSARVARGGCMCQPQHF. The CDR3 DNA follows: TGCAGTGCTAGAGTAGCCAGGGGAGGGTGCATGTGCCAGCCCCAGCATTTT.

This clonotype was observed a handful of times. The V and J genes are TRBV5-1 and TRBJ2-1; 7 positions match TRBD2. V lost 0 bases to trimming and J lost 4 bases; unmatched junction nucleotides: 4. Germline CDR1 reads SGHRS; CDR2 reads YFSETQ. CDR3 length equals 15 residues. The CDR3 nucleotides are TGCGCCAGCAGCTTGGAGTGGGGGGGATACAATGAGCAGTTCTTC. It specifies CASSLEWGGYNEQFF.

DNA for the CDR3: TGTGCCAGCAGTACAGCGGGAGTCAGACACTCAGATACGCAGTATTTT. Encoded protein: CASSTAGVRHSDTQYF. J is TRBJ2-3 and V is TRBV28, with 8 bases lining up with TRBD2. Germline trimming cut 5 bases from V and 4 bases from J; bases unmatched to any gene: 11. The CDR3 spans 16 residues. Germline V CDR1 and CDR2: MDHEN, SYDVKM.

This clonotype was found once. This rearrangement joins TRBV19 to TRBJ2-7, with a possible D match to TRBD2 (5 bases). The J call may be incorrect, as the DNA end agrees better with TRBJ2-4. CDR3 length: 13 residues. Germline assignment: CDR1 LNHDA and CDR2 SQIVND (reference sequence). The DNA of the CDR3 is TGTGCCAGTAATATGGACTCCGGAAACATTCAGTACTTC. Amino acids: CASNMDSGNIQYF.

This clonotype has only a few counts. The V gene is TRBV5-1, the J gene TRBJ2-7, with D hard to call. Germline V CDR1 and CDR2: SGHRS, YFSETQ. The CDR3 is 13 amino acids. Deletions cut 7 bases from V and 3 bases from J, with 14 bases between. The CDR3 DNA follows: TGCGCCAGCTATGCCACCTTAGGCTACGAGCAGTACTTC. Translated: CASYATLGYEQYF.

This clonotype was picked up many times. V gene TRBV4-2 combines with J gene TRBJ1-2, with D possibly matching TRBD1 (5 bases). V was shortened by 3 bases and J by 3 bases, with 8 bases between the two germline ends. Per germline, CDR1 LGHNA and CDR2 YNFKEQ. This CDR3 contains 13 residues. The CDR3 coding sequence is TGTGCCAGCAGCCAGCAGGGATACTATGGCTACACCTTC. It translates to CASSQQGYYGYTF.

A few counts support this clonotype. V and J are TRBV7-2 and TRBJ2-3; 8 bases line up with TRBD2. V shed 2 bases, J shed 5 bases, and the junction held 6 bases outside the gene matches. CDR1 SGHTA and CDR2 FQGNSA come from the germline V gene. The CDR3 consists of 15 residues. CDR3 DNA: TGTGCCAGCAGCTTATCGGGACTAGGTAGAGATACGCAGTATTTT. Translated: CASSLSGLGRDTQYF.

This rearrangement joins TRBV28 to TRBJ2-1; tentatively, D is TRBD2 (7 bases). The length of the CDR3 is 14 residues. Germline lookup yields CDR1 MDHEN and CDR2 SYDVKM. Trimming took 6 bases from V and 6 from J, leaving 15 bases between them. The CDR3 sequence is CASSIGGGANEQFF. In nucleotides, the CDR3 is TGTGCCAGCAGCATAGGGGGGGGGGCCAATGAGCAGTTCTTC.

The chain links TRBV6-5 to TRBJ2-3; perhaps D is TRBD1 or TRBD2 (5 bases each). Per the germline V gene, CDR1 is MNHEY and CDR2 is SVGAGI. V was trimmed by 5 bases and J by 3 bases, leaving 18 bases between them. The CDR3 extends over 16 amino acids. In DNA, the CDR3 is TGTGCCAGCAGTCCGGACCGGGACCGGAGGACAGATACGCAGTATTTT. It specifies CASSPDRDRRTDTQYF.

With regard to this clonotype: Compared with germline, one end of the junction differs, possibly owing to a read error. CDR3: CVSSPRTADEKLFF. CDR3 bases: TGCGTCAGCAGCCCCCGGACCGCGGACGAAAAACTGTTTTTT. The rearrangement joins TRBV5-1 to TRBJ1-4; D is unclear. The CDR3 contains 14 residues. Germline V gene data show CDR1 as SGHRS and CDR2 as YFSETQ.

This clonotype was seen more than once but under ten times. The CDR3 DNA reads TGTGCCAGCACCTCTCTAAGGGCGGGGTATACGCAGTATTTT. Protein sequence: CASTSLRAGYTQYF. The chain combines TRBV7-2 with TRBJ2-3; possible D gene TRBD2, 6 bases. The CDR3 contains 14 residues. Germline CDR1 is SGHTA and CDR2 is FQGNSA. Between the trimmed V and J ends, which lost 7 bases and 7 bases, there was a span of 18 bases.